Listed below are T cell receptor beta chains from one sample, sequenced in a study of patients and donors after allogeneic stem cell transplantation. Each CDR3 protein gets one entry after TCRdb re-called the RT-PCR reads with MiXCR. Here the sample spans about a million distinct CDR3 sequences, about a sixth being singletons. The sample consisted of blood, either unsorted or a sorted T cell fraction (not recorded which). These TCRs come from a human donor who was either an allogeneic HSCT recipient or a stem cell or donor lymphocyte infusion donor (not recorded which). It is not recorded whose cells these are; they may come from a transplant donor. CDR3s include the opening cysteine and the closing phenylalanine or tryptophan. The order of the fields is CDR3 protein, CDR3 DNA, J gene, D gene, clone size, V gene. D genes are given only for firm matches. For some rows the clone size is stated as once, few or many, or as a class when expanded; others skip it.

CAWSAGPEQYF TGTGCCTGGAGTGCCGGACCGGAGCAGTACTTC TRBJ2-7 - - TRBV30
CASSRDRAKDQPQHF TGTGCCAGCAGCCGAGACAGGGCAAAAGATCAGCCCCAGCATTTT TRBJ1-5 TRBD1 few TRBV7-2
CASSLQDEAFQAEQYF TGCGCCAGCAGCTTACAGGACGAAGCTTTCCAGGCCGAGCAGTACTTC TRBJ2-7 - - TRBV5-1
CSARALLAGSGETQYF TGCAGTGCTAGAGCTTTACTAGCGGGGTCTGGGGAGACCCAGTACTTC TRBJ2-5 TRBD2 - TRBV20-1
CASSQEARGYNEQFF TGCGCCAGCAGCCAAGAAGCCAGGGGATACAATGAGCAGTTCTTC TRBJ2-1 - - TRBV4-3
CASSLGGLTGSALRYTF TGTGCCAGCAGTTTAGGGGGACTCACAGGGAGCGCCCTGCGCTACACCTTC TRBJ1-2 - - TRBV12-3/TRBV12-4
CASSLAGGARGYTF TGTGCCAGCAGCTTGGCCGGGGGGGCCCGGGGCTACACCTTC TRBJ1-2 - - TRBV5-6
CASSLAALAGFSYEQYF TGTGCCAGCAGCTTAGCGGCGCTAGCGGGATTCTCCTACGAGCAGTACTTC TRBJ2-7 TRBD2 - TRBV11-1
CASSVRPQGNEKLFF TGTGCCAGCAGCGTACGTCCGCAGGGTAATGAAAAACTGTTTTTT TRBJ1-4 - - TRBV9
CASSLVGREQFF TGTGCCAGCAGTTTAGTGGGACGCGAGCAGTTCTTC TRBJ2-1 - many TRBV12-3/TRBV12-4
CASKGQVYGYTF TGTGCCAGCAAGGGACAGGTTTATGGCTACACCTTC TRBJ1-2 TRBD1 - TRBV12-3/TRBV12-4
CAISVVSQRTDTQYF TGTGCCATCAGTGTGGTGTCGCAGCGCACAGATACGCAGTATTTT TRBJ2-3 - many TRBV10-3
CASSTRGPATVTQYF TGTGCCAGCAGTACCCGAGGGCCGGCCACAGTAACGCAGTATTTT TRBJ2-3 - few TRBV6-1
CAWTSIGRNTEAFF TGTGCCTGGACTTCCATCGGGAGGAACACTGAAGCTTTCTTT TRBJ1-1 - - TRBV30
CSAREGRGDYNEQFF TGCAGCGCCCGAGAGGGGCGGGGGGACTACAATGAGCAGTTCTTC TRBJ2-1 TRBD2 few TRBV29-1
CASSLVQGQETQYF TGTGCCAGCAGCTTAGTGCAGGGGCAAGAGACCCAGTACTTC TRBJ2-5 - - TRBV7-8
CASALAGPYTGELFF TGTGCCAGCGCTCTCGCGGGGCCCTACACCGGGGAGCTGTTTTTT TRBJ2-2 - many TRBV6-1
CASSLGTGRHNQPQHF TGTGCCAGCAGCTTGGGGACAGGGCGACACAATCAGCCCCAGCATTTT TRBJ1-5 TRBD1 - TRBV12-3/TRBV12-4
CASSQDKVTGADTQYF TGTGCCAGCAGCCAAGATAAAGTGACAGGTGCAGATACGCAGTATTTT TRBJ2-3 - - TRBV4-2
CASRDGTAQEETQYF TGCGCCAGCAGAGACGGGACAGCTCAAGAAGAGACCCAGTACTTC TRBJ2-5 TRBD1 - TRBV5-1
CASSSPGQGTNEKLFF TGTGCCAGCAGTTCACCGGGACAGGGAACTAATGAAAAACTGTTTTTT TRBJ1-4 TRBD1 few TRBV27
CASSGWDRSTDTQYF TGTGCCAGCAGTGGGTGGGACAGGTCCACAGATACGCAGTATTTT TRBJ2-3 TRBD1 - TRBV27
CASSQSLWGSGGVETQYF TGCGCCAGCAGCCAATCTCTTTGGGGTAGCGGGGGAGTGGAGACCCAGTACTTC TRBJ2-5 TRBD2 - TRBV4-1